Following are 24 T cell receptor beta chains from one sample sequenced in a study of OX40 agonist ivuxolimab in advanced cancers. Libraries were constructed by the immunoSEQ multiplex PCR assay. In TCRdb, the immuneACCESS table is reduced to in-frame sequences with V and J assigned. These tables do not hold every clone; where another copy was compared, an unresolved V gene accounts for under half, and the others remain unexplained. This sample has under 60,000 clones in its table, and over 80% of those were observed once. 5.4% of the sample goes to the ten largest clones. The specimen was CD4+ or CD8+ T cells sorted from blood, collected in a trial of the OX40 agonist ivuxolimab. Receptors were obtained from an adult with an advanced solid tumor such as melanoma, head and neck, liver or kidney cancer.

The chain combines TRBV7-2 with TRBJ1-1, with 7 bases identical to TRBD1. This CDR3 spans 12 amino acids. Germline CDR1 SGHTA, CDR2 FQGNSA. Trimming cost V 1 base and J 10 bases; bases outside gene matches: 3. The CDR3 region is CASSLDEGAAFF. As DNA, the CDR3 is TGTGCCAGCAGCTTAGATGAGGGGGCAGCTTTCTTT.

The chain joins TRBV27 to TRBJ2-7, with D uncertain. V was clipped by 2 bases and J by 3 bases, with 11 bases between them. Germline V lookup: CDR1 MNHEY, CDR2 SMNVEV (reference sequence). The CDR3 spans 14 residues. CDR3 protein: CASSLLLFFYEQYF. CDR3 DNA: TGTGCCAGCAGTTTACTGCTATTTTTCTACGAGCAGTACTTC.

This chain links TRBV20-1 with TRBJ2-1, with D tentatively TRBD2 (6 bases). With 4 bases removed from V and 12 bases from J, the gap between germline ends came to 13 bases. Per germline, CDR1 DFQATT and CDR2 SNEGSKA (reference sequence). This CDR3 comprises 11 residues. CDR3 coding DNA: TGCAGTGCTAAGGGACTTCCCGGGCAGTTCTTC. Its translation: CSAKGLPGQFF.

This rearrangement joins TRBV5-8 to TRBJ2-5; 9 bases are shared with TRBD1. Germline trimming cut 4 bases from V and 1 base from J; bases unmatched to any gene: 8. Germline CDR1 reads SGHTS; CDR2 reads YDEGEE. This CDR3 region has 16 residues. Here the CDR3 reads CASSRLKGQGQETQYF. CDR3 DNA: TGTGCCAGCAGCCGGCTAAAGGGACAGGGCCAAGAGACCCAGTACTTC.

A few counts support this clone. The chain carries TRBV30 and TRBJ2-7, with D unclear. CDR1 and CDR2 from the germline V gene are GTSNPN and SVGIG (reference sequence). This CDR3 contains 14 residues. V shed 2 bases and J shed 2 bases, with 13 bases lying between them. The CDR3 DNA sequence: TGTGCCTGGAGTAGGCCCGGTGGAACCTACGAGCAGTACTTC. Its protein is CAWSRPGGTYEQYF.

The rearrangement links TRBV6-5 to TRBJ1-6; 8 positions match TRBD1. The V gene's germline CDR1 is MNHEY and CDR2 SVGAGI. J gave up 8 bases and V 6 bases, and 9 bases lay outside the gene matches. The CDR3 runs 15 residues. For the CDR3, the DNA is TGTGCCAGCAGACCACCCGGGACAGGCGATTCACCCCTCCACTTT. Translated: CASRPPGTGDSPLHF.

For the CDR3, the DNA is TGTGCCAGCAGCTTGGGGAAGGGACAGGGCGTCGTCCTGACTTTC. This gives the protein CASSLGKGQGVVLTF. The gene calls are TRBV11-2 and TRBJ2-6; TRBD1 aligns across 9 bases. This CDR3 is built from 15 residues. The junction had 9 bases not matched to a gene; V was cut back by 3 bases and J by 12 bases. The V gene's germline CDR1 is SGHAT and CDR2 FQNNGV.

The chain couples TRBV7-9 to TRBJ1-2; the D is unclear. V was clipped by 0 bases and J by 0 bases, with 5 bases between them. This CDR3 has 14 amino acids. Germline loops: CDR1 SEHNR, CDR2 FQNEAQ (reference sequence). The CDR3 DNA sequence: TGTGCCAGCAGCTTAGCTGGTGCTAACTATGGCTACACCTTC. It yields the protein CASSLAGANYGYTF.

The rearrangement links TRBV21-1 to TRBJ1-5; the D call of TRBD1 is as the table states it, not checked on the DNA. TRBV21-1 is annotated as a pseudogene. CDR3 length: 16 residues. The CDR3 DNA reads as TGTGCCAGCAGCACTACCACGGGACAGCACAATCAGCCCCAGCATTTT. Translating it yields CASSTTTGQHNQPQHF.

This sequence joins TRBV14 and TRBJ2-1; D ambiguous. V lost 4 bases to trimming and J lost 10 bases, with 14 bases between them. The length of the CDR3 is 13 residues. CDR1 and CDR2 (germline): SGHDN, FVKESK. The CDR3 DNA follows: TGTGCCAGCAGCCTCCTTGCCCAGATAGAGCAGTTCTTC. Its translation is CASSLLAQIEQFF.

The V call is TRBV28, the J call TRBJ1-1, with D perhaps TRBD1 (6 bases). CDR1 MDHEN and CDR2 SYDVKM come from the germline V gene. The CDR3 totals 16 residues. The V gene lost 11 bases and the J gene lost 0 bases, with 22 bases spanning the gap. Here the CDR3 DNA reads TGTGCCGCACAATCCGGGGGGCGACACATGAACACTGAAGCTTTCTTT. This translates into CAAQSGGRHMNTEAFF.

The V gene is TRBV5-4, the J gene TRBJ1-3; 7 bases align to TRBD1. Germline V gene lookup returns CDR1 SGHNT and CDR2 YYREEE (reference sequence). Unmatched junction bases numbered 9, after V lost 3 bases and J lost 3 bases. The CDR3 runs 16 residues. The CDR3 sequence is CASSSEPTGSGNTIYF. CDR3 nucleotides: TGTGCCAGCAGCTCCGAACCGACAGGGAGTGGAAACACCATATATTTT.

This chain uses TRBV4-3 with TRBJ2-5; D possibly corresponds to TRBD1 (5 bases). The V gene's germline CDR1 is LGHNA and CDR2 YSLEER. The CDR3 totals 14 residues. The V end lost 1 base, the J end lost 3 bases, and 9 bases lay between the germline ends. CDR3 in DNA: TGCGCCAGCAGCCAAGGCGCCAGGGAAGAGACCCAGTACTTC. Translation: CASSQGAREETQYF.

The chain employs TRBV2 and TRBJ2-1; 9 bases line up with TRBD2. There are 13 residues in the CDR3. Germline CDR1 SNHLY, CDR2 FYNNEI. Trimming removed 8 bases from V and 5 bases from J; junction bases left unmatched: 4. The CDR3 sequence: CASGREGNNEQFF. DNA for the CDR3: TGTGCCAGCGGGCGGGAGGGTAACAATGAGCAGTTCTTC.

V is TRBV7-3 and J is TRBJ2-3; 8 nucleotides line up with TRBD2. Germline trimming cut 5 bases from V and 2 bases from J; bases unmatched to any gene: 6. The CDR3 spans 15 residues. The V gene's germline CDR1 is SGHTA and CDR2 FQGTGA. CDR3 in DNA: TGTGCCAGCAGCCCCGGGGGGGGGCCCACAGATACGCAGTATTTT. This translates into CASSPGGGPTDTQYF.

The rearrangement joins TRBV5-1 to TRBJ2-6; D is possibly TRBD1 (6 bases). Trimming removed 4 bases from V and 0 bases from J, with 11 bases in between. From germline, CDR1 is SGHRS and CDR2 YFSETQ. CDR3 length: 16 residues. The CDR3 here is CASSTTGTSGANVLTF. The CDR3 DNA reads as TGCGCCAGCAGCACCACAGGGACCTCTGGGGCCAACGTCCTGACTTTC.

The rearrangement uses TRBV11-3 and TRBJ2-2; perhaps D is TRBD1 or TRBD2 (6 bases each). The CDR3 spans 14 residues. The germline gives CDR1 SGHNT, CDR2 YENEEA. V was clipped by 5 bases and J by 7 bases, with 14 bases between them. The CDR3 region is CASSQRGAVGELFF. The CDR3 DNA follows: TGTGCCAGCAGCCAAAGGGGGGCGGTCGGGGAGCTGTTTTTT.

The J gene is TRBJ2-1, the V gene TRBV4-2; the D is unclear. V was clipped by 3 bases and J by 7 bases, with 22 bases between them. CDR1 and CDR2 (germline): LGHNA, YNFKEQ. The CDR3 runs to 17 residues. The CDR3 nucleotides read TGTGCCAGCAGCCAGGGGTTGAGCCCGCCGGGCACAAATGAGCAGTTCTTC. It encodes CASSQGLSPPGTNEQFF.

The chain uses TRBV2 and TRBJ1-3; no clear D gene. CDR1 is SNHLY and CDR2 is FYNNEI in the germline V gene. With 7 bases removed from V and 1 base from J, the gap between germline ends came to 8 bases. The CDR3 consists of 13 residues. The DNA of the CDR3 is TGTGCCAGCACATGGGCTTCTGGAAACACCATATATTTT. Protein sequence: CASTWASGNTIYF. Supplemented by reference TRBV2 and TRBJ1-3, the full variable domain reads EPEVTQTPSHQVTQMGQEVILRCVPISNHLYFYWYRQILGQKVEFLVSFYNNEISEKSEIFDDQFSVERPDGSNFTLKIRSTKLEDSAMYFCASTWASGNTIYFGEGSWLTVV.

CDR3 sequence: CASTTGGRTGANVLTF. DNA for the CDR3: TGTGCCAGCACAACAGGGGGTAGAACTGGGGCCAACGTCCTGACTTTC. This chain links TRBV2 with TRBJ2-6, with TRBD1 matching 8 bases. V shed 7 bases, J shed 2 bases, and the junction held 7 bases outside the gene matches. The length of the CDR3 is 16 residues. The V gene's germline CDR1 is SNHLY and CDR2 FYNNEI.

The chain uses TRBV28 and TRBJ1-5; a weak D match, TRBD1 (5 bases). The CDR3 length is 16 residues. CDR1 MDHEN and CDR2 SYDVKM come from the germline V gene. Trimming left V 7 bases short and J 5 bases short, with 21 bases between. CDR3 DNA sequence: TGTGCCAGCAAACCGGGGGGGAGTGGGAATTATCAGCCCCAGCATTTT. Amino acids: CASKPGGSGNYQPQHF.

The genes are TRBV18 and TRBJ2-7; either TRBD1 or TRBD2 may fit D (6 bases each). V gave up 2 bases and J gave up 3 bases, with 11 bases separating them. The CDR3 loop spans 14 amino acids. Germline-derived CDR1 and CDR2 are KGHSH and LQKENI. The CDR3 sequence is CASSPRGEGYEQYF. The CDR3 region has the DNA TGTGCCAGCTCACCAAGGGGGGAAGGCTACGAGCAGTACTTC.

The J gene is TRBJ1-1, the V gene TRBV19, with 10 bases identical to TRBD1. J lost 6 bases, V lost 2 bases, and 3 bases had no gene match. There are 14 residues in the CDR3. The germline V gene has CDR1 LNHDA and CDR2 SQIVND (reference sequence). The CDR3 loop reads CASSIPGQGPEAFF. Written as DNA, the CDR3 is TGTGCCAGTAGTATACCGGGACAGGGGCCTGAAGCTTTCTTT.

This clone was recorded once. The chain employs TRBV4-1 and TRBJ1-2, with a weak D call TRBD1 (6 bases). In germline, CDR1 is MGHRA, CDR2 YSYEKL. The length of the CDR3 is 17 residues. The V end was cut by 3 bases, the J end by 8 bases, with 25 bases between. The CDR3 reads CASSQGATDSQTGGYTF. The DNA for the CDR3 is TGCGCCAGCAGCCAGGGTGCCACGGACAGTCAAACGGGGGGCTACACCTTC.